A single sample gave rise to the 32 T cell receptor beta chains below, sequenced in a study of shared clonotypes between healthy human individuals. The table came from immunoSEQ multiplex PCR; TCRdb's copy has only in-frame clones and leaves some out. The table records about 1.5 million clones, 95% to 97% of them present only once. The sample taken for sequencing was naive CD4+ T cells sorted from blood. Regarding subset: CD45RA+ positively selected. The receptors were gathered from a young man in good health.

Comments on this clone: The same CDR3 is also encoded by other DNA sequences in this sample. The chain links TRBV18 to TRBJ2-5; D is perhaps TRBD1 (6 bases). Germline V gene sequence: CDR1 KGHSH, CDR2 LQKENI. Trimming left V 3 bases short and J 5 bases short, with 16 bases between. The CDR3 sequence is 15 residues long. This chain's CDR3 is CASSPLAGVGETQYF. The CDR3 DNA reads as TGTGCCAGCTCACCGTTGGCAGGGGTCGGGGAGACCCAGTACTTC.

The V gene is TRBV5-1, the J gene TRBJ1-2; D call uncertain. This CDR3 is 13 amino acids long. Per germline, CDR1 SGHRS and CDR2 YFSETQ. V was cut by 0 bases and J by 3 bases, with 6 bases left in between. The CDR3 DNA sequence: TGCGCCAGCAGCTTGGGCGGGTACTATGGCTACACCTTC. This codes for CASSLGGYYGYTF.

The V call is TRBV7-6, the J call TRBJ2-7; 7 bases align to TRBD2. The ends lost 5 bases at V and 7 bases at J; junction bases unmatched: 23. The germline V gene has CDR1 SGHVS and CDR2 FNYEAQ. The CDR3 has 18 amino acids. This chain's CDR3 is CASSPLVGGRGRDGEQYF. CDR3 sequence (DNA): TGTGCCAGCAGCCCGCTGGTAGGCGGGAGAGGACGTGATGGGGAGCAGTACTTC.

The V gene is TRBV10-3, the J gene TRBJ2-2; D gene unclear. The V end lost 10 bases, the J end lost 5 bases, and 14 bases lay between the germline ends. The length of the CDR3 is 13 residues. Germline loops: CDR1 ENHRY, CDR2 SYGVKD. The CDR3: CASSFGSTGELFF. The CDR3 coding sequence is TGTGCCAGCTCCTTTGGATCGACCGGGGAGCTGTTTTTT.

The chain couples TRBV28 to TRBJ2-5, with a tentative D call TRBD2 (5 bases). The CDR3 sequence is 12 residues long. CDR1 is MDHEN, CDR2 SYDVKM, per germline. V was cut by 6 bases and J by 1 base, with 6 bases left in between. CDR3 protein: CASRRVQETQYF. The CDR3 bases are TGTGCCAGCAGGAGGGTCCAAGAGACCCAGTACTTC.

The chain combines TRBV28 with TRBJ2-2; D perhaps matches TRBD2 (5 bases). CDR3 length equals 17 residues. Germline assignment: CDR1 MDHEN and CDR2 SYDVKM. The germline V and J ends were trimmed by 7 bases and 0 bases, with 18 bases remaining between them. This CDR3 is CASIPHVGVPNTGELFF. The CDR3 DNA follows: TGTGCCAGCATCCCCCATGTGGGAGTACCGAACACCGGGGAGCTGTTTTTT.

The chain links TRBV11-2 to TRBJ1-5; 8 nucleotides agree with TRBD1. Germline assignment: CDR1 SGHAT and CDR2 FQNNGV. The trim removed 5 bases at V and 6 bases at J, leaving 6 bases unmatched. This CDR3 region has 14 residues. The CDR3 protein is CASSHGQGSQPQHF. The DNA for the CDR3 is TGTGCCAGCAGCCATGGACAGGGTAGTCAGCCCCAGCATTTT. Using reference TRBV11-2 and TRBJ1-5 for the parts outside the CDR3, the full variable domain is EAGVAQSPRYKIIEKRQSVAFWCNPISGHATLYWYQQILGQGPKLLIQFQNNGVVDDSQLPKDRFSAERLKGVDSTLKIQPAKLEDSAVYLCASSHGQGSQPQHFGDGTRLSIL.

The chain combines TRBV27 with TRBJ1-5; no clear D gene. The germline gives CDR1 MNHEY, CDR2 SMNVEV (reference sequence). The V and J ends lost 4 bases and 4 bases respectively, with 17 bases between them. The CDR3 loop spans 16 amino acids. CDR3 in DNA: TGTGCCAGCAGTTCCCGACCTCCGGAGGGTAATCAGCCCCAGCATTTT. Translation: CASSSRPPEGNQPQHF.

The V gene is TRBV14, the J gene TRBJ2-2; D remains unclear. CDR1 is SGHDN, CDR2 FVKESK, per germline. The CDR3 has 15 amino acids. Trimming shortened V by 0 bases and J by 8 bases, and 13 bases separated the two germline ends. The CDR3 nucleotides read TGTGCCAGCAGCCAAGATGGGATGATATCGGGGGAGCTGTTTTTT. Its translation: CASSQDGMISGELFF.

The V and J genes are TRBV15 and TRBJ2-2, with no clear D. Germline V lookup: CDR1 LNHNV, CDR2 YYDKDF (reference sequence). V was clipped by 4 bases and J by 8 bases, with 8 bases between them. This CDR3 region has 12 residues. The CDR3 nucleotides are TGTGCCACCAGCAACCCCTTTGGGGAGCTGTTTTTT. Translation gives CATSNPFGELFF.

The gene calls are TRBV28 and TRBJ1-4; weak D call: TRBD1 (6 bases). The CDR3 sequence is 15 residues long. Germline V CDR1 and CDR2: MDHEN, SYDVKM. V was cut by 2 bases and J by 6 bases, with 13 bases left in between. The CDR3 sequence is CASSLAPGADEKLFF. CDR3 sequence (DNA): TGTGCCAGCAGTTTAGCCCCGGGGGCGGATGAAAAACTGTTTTTT.

The V gene is TRBV7-2, the J gene TRBJ2-3; 9 bases are a match to TRBD2. This CDR3 is built from 16 residues. V lost 5 bases to trimming and J lost 0 bases; unmatched junction nucleotides: 6. Looked up from germline, CDR1 is SGHTA and CDR2 is FQGNSA. For the CDR3, the DNA is TGTGCCAGCAGCGCCCCGACTAGCGGAAGCACAGATACGCAGTATTTT. This encodes CASSAPTSGSTDTQYF.

The chain combines TRBV2 with TRBJ2-1; 11 bases match TRBD2. CDR1 SNHLY and CDR2 FYNNEI come from the germline V gene. The J segment lost 4 bases and the V segment lost 2 bases, leaving 7 bases of the junction unmatched. This CDR3 is built from 17 residues. The DNA of the CDR3 is TGTGCCAGCAGTGAAATTCGGGGACTAGCGGCTTACAATGAGCAGTTCTTC. Protein: CASSEIRGLAAYNEQFF.

This clone was found once. J is TRBJ2-7 and V is TRBV4-2, with D tentatively TRBD1 or TRBD2 (5 bases each). The V end was cut by 4 bases, the J end by 2 bases, with 21 bases between. This CDR3 has 17 amino acids. Germline values: CDR1 LGHNA, CDR2 YNFKEQ. This chain's CDR3 is CASSPPGLGDGAYEQYF. The CDR3 DNA follows: TGTGCCAGCAGCCCACCGGGTTTAGGGGACGGAGCCTACGAGCAGTACTTC.

CDR3 in DNA: TGTGCCAGCAGCCAAGAGACTAGCGGGAGCCCCGGGGAGCTGTTTTTT. Translating gives CASSQETSGSPGELFF. The chain combines TRBV4-2 with TRBJ2-2; TRBD2 matches 12 bases. Germline loops: CDR1 LGHNA, CDR2 YNFKEQ. This CDR3 is built from 16 residues. V gave up 0 bases and J gave up 6 bases; unmatched junction bases: 2.

This clone appeared once. The V and J genes are TRBV19 and TRBJ1-2, with D perhaps TRBD1 (5 bases). The CDR3 loop spans 14 amino acids. The V gene lost 2 bases and the J gene lost 8 bases, with 15 bases spanning the gap. Germline loops: CDR1 LNHDA, CDR2 SQIVND (reference sequence). DNA of the CDR3: TGTGCCAGTAGTATAAGGGACCGAGGTCAAGGCTACACCTTC. The encoded protein is CASSIRDRGQGYTF. Full variable domain (outside the CDR3, taken from reference TRBV19 and TRBJ1-2): DGGITQSPKYLFRKEGQNVTLSCEQNLNHDAMYWYRQDPGQGLRLIYYSQIVNDFQKGDIAEGYSVSREKKESFPLTVTSAQKNPTAFYLCASSIRDRGQGYTFGSGTRLTVV.

The rearrangement links TRBV6-1 to TRBJ2-3; 7 nucleotides match TRBD1. CDR3 size: 15 residues. The germline gives CDR1 MNHNS, CDR2 SASEGT. J lost 3 bases, V lost 4 bases, and 7 bases had no gene match. CDR3 DNA sequence: TGTGCCAGCAGTGTAGGCACAGGGGAAACAGATACGCAGTATTTT. Translating gives CASSVGTGETDTQYF.

The chain combines TRBV5-1 with TRBJ2-1, with D uncertain. CDR1 is SGHRS and CDR2 is YFSETQ in the germline V gene. Trimming left V 2 bases short and J 8 bases short, with 11 bases between. The length of the CDR3 is 13 residues. The CDR3 loop is CASSFETGDEQFF. CDR3 nucleotides: TGCGCCAGCAGCTTCGAGACGGGCGATGAGCAGTTCTTC.

The rearrangement links TRBV5-1 to TRBJ2-7, with D maybe TRBD2 (6 bases). The CDR3 has 13 amino acids. Looked up from germline, CDR1 is SGHRS and CDR2 is YFSETQ. Trimming removed 4 bases from V and 4 bases from J, with 12 bases in between. CDR3 protein: CASSPPGTYEQYF. The CDR3 region has the DNA TGCGCCAGCAGCCCTCCCGGGACTTACGAGCAGTACTTC.

As concerns this clone: The same CDR3 is also encoded by other DNA sequences in this sample. The rearrangement links TRBV19 to TRBJ1-5; TRBD1 agrees at 10 bases. CDR3 length: 15 amino acids. V trimming: 6 bases; J trimming: 2 bases; junction bases outside the gene matches: 4. CDR1 LNHDA and CDR2 SQIVND come from the germline V gene (reference sequence). CDR3 loop: CASSTGTGGNQPQHF. Written as DNA, the CDR3 is TGTGCCAGTAGCACTGGGACAGGGGGCAATCAGCCCCAGCATTTT.

The chain employs TRBV4-3 and TRBJ2-7; TRBD2 agrees at 7 bases. The CDR3 extends over 14 amino acids. Trimming removed 8 bases from V and 2 bases from J; junction bases left unmatched: 9. Germline CDR1 and CDR2: LGHNA and YSLEER. The CDR3 coding sequence is TGCGCCAGCGGCCGGGGAGGGACCACCTACGAGCAGTACTTC. Translating gives CASGRGGTTYEQYF.

With respect to this clone: Other DNA sequences in this specimen translate into the identical CDR3. The DNA for the CDR3 is TGCGCCAGCAGCTTTACTAGCGGGAGCTCCTACAATGAGCAGTTCTTC. Translating it yields CASSFTSGSSYNEQFF. The rearrangement uses TRBV5-1 and TRBJ2-1; 11 positions agree with TRBD2. Germline lookup yields CDR1 SGHRS and CDR2 YFSETQ. The CDR3 is 16 amino acids. Trimming removed 2 bases from V and 0 bases from J; junction bases left unmatched: 1.

The gene calls are TRBV5-1 and TRBJ2-3, with 11 bases identical to TRBD2. Germline V lookup: CDR1 SGHRS, CDR2 YFSETQ. The V and J ends lost 6 bases and 3 bases, in that order; junction bases with no gene match: 6. The CDR3 covers 15 residues. In DNA, the CDR3 is TGCGCCAGCAAGGGTCGACTAGCGGGGACAGATACGCAGTATTTT. Residues: CASKGRLAGTDTQYF.

A note on this clone: Within the sample, other DNA sequences also encode this same CDR3. CDR3 protein: CASSSQGAGEKLFF. The CDR3 coding sequence is TGCGCCAGCAGCTCGCAGGGCGCGGGGGAAAAACTGTTTTTT. The chain has TRBV5-1 and TRBJ1-4; a possible D gene is TRBD1 (5 bases). CDR3 size: 14 residues. V lost 3 bases and J lost 8, with 14 bases in between. Per germline, CDR1 SGHRS and CDR2 YFSETQ.

The V and J genes are TRBV6-6 and TRBJ1-5, with TRBD1 matching 7 bases. The ends lost 2 bases at V and 1 base at J; junction bases unmatched: 5. Germline V CDR1 and CDR2: MNHNY, SVGAGI (reference sequence). The CDR3 has 16 amino acids. The CDR3 spells CASSYPGQRSNQPQHF. CDR3 nucleotides: TGTGCCAGCAGTTACCCGGGACAGAGGAGCAATCAGCCCCAGCATTTT.

This chain uses TRBV11-2 with TRBJ1-2, with D uncertain. Looked up from germline, CDR1 is SGHAT and CDR2 is FQNNGV. This CDR3 is 11 amino acids long. Trimming pared 1 base from V and 12 bases from J, leaving 9 bases between. The CDR3 nucleotides are TGTGCCAGCAGCTTAGGAGGGCTGAACACCTTC. It translates to CASSLGGLNTF. Combining the CDR3 with reference TRBV11-2 and TRBJ1-2 gives the whole variable domain EAGVAQSPRYKIIEKRQSVAFWCNPISGHATLYWYQQILGQGPKLLIQFQNNGVVDDSQLPKDRFSAERLKGVDSTLKIQPAKLEDSAVYLCASSLGGLNTFGSGTRLTVV.

The V gene is TRBV28, the J gene TRBJ1-5; 11 bases align to TRBD1. This CDR3 contains 18 residues. From germline, CDR1 is MDHEN and CDR2 SYDVKM. The V and J ends lost 5 bases and 1 base, in that order; junction bases with no gene match: 10. The CDR3, as DNA: TGTGCCAGCAGTCCAAGGACAGGGGGCGCATGGAGCAATCAGCCCCAGCATTTT. Protein product: CASSPRTGGAWSNQPQHF.

This chain uses TRBV7-2 with TRBJ1-2; D is undetermined. V lost 2 bases to trimming and J lost 1 base, with 14 bases between them. CDR3 length equals 16 residues. CDR1 is SGHTA and CDR2 is FQGNSA in the germline V gene. The CDR3 DNA follows: TGTGCCAGCAGCTTACTGGCAGGACCATTTAACTATGGCTACACCTTC. Amino acids: CASSLLAGPFNYGYTF.

The chain has TRBV7-8 and TRBJ2-1; 8 bases fit TRBD1. The germline V gene encodes CDR1 SGHVS and CDR2 FQNEAQ. The trim removed 5 bases at V and 4 bases at J, leaving 13 bases unmatched. The length of the CDR3 is 17 residues. CDR3 protein: CASSPPTGTGAYNEQFF. CDR3 bases: TGTGCCAGCAGCCCCCCGACAGGGACAGGAGCATACAATGAGCAGTTCTTC.

This chain connects TRBV6-5 to TRBJ2-7; 9 bases are a match to TRBD1. The CDR3 is made up of 15 amino acids. The J segment lost 2 bases and the V segment lost 5 bases, leaving 7 bases of the junction unmatched. Germline loops: CDR1 MNHEY, CDR2 SVGAGI. The CDR3 region has the DNA TGTGCCAGCAGTACTTCCTGGGACAGGGCCTACGAGCAGTACTTC. It is translated as CASSTSWDRAYEQYF.

As for this clone: The junction does not match germline at one end; this may be a read error. The chain uses TRBV10-3 and TRBJ2-7; 13 positions match TRBD2. Germline V gives CDR1 ENHRY, CDR2 SYGVKD. The CDR3 sequence is 17 residues long. CDR3 DNA: TGTGCCATCATCCTCGGACTAGCGGGAGCAGGTTCCTCCGAGCAGTACTTC. Its protein product is CAIILGLAGAGSSEQYF.

This chain uses TRBV29-1 with TRBJ2-5; 8 bases are shared with TRBD1. Germline CDR1 SQVTM, CDR2 ANQGSEA. This CDR3 spans 14 amino acids. Trimming cost V 4 bases and J 5 bases; bases outside gene matches: 9. This CDR3 is CSVAWTGSVETQYF. The CDR3 nucleotides read TGCAGCGTTGCTTGGACAGGGTCGGTGGAGACCCAGTACTTC.